The sequence of this T cell receptor (beta chain) was determined in a study of CD8 T cells in ankylosing spondylitis. TCRdb analysed the 5' RACE reads with MiXCR anew, one entry per CDR3 protein. Of roughly 90,000 distinct CDR3 sequences in the sample, roughly 8.8% are singletons; the top ten hold approximately 30%. Study results and limitations: There were earlier reports of some motif variants in reactive arthritis synovial fluid and blood. Blood from ankylosing spondylitis patients appeared to carry a characteristic roughly 8-variant TCR beta motif.

This clonotype was seen many times. Its antigen is currently unknown. The origin of this receptor is a male donor with ankylosing spondylitis. Sequenced sample: blood, either unsorted or a sorted T cell fraction (not recorded which).

The CDR3 loop reads CASSEHRFNEKLFF. The CDR3 bases are TGTGCCAGCAGTGAACACAGGTTTAATGAAAAACTGTTTTTT. The V gene is TRBV6-1, the J gene TRBJ1-4, with D maybe TRBD1 (5 bases). V shed 2 bases and J shed 4 bases, with 8 bases lying between them. The CDR3 consists of 14 residues. The germline CDR1 and CDR2 sequences are MNHNS and SASEGT.